These T cell receptor beta chains were read from a single sample in a study of long-term antiretroviral therapy in people with HIV. TCRdb's copy holds only in-frame clones and misses some; the assay was immunoSEQ multiplex PCR. The sample consists of around 16,000 clones, roughly 88% of them appearing once. Source: unsorted PBMCs, taken 0.7 years before starting antiretroviral therapy. These receptor sequences come from a man aged 45-65 years with HIV. Both conserved end residues are part of each CDR3. Each record gives: clone size, J gene, V gene, D gene, CDR3 DNA, CDR3 protein. A D gene is named only where the DNA matches it firmly. Expanded clones are given a class, and other clones once, few, many or no size at all.

-,TRBJ2-7,TRBV28,TRBD2,TGTGCCAGCAGCCGGTGGGCTAGCGGGTCCTACGAGCAGTACTTC,CASSRWASGSYEQYF
-,TRBJ2-7,TRBV5-1,TRBD1,TGCGCCAGCAGCTCGGAGGCGGGACAGGGGTTCTCTAGCTCCTACGAGCAGTACTTC,CASSSEAGQGFSSSYEQYF
-,TRBJ2-3,TRBV25-1,TRBD2,TGTGCCAGCTCCAAAGCGGGAAACACAGATACGCAGTATTTT,CASSKAGNTDTQYF
large,TRBJ1-6,TRBV6-5,-,TGTGCCAGCAGTTATAGTGTAGGGGACGGGGCTTCACCCCTCCACTTT,CASSYSVGDGASPLHF
-,TRBJ1-1,TRBV7-2,-,TGTGCCAGCAGCTTAGCGGAGGACACTGAAGCTTTCTTT,CASSLAEDTEAFF
-,TRBJ2-7,TRBV18,TRBD2,TGTGCCAGCTCACCTCTCGGACTAGGCTACGAGCAGTACTTC,CASSPLGLGYEQYF
-,TRBJ2-2,TRBV11-3,TRBD1,TGTGCCAGCAGCCTGGACAGGGAGAACACCGGGGAGCTGTTTTTT,CASSLDRENTGELFF
-,TRBJ2-1,TRBV18,TRBD2,TGTGCCAGCTCACGGCGGGGGGGCTACAATGAGCAGTTCTTC,CASSRRGGYNEQFF
-,TRBJ1-2,TRBV11-2,TRBD1,TGTGCCAGCAGCTTGGACAGGGTTACCTATGGCTACACCTTC,CASSLDRVTYGYTF
-,TRBJ1-2,TRBV9,-,TGTGCCAGCAGCGGACCGGGACACCGTAACTATGGCTACACCTTC,CASSGPGHRNYGYTF
once,TRBJ2-1,TRBV29-1,-,TGCAGAACATTTGTCGGCGCCGAGCAGTTCTTC,CRTFVGAEQFF
-,TRBJ2-7,TRBV11-3,TRBD1,TGTGCCAGCAGCCAAGGACAGGCTAGGGCCTACGAGCAGTACTTC,CASSQGQARAYEQYF
-,TRBJ2-7,TRBV18,TRBD1,TGTGCCAGCTCCCCGGCAGGGGGATACGAGCAGTACTTC,CASSPAGGYEQYF
-,TRBJ2-1,TRBV5-1,TRBD2,TGCGCCAGCAGCTTGGGGGGGGGTTACAATGAGCAGTTCTTC,CASSLGGGYNEQFF
-,TRBJ2-5,TRBV2,-,TGTGCCGCCATGCGAGAGACCCAGTACTTC,CAAMRETQYF
-,TRBJ2-1,TRBV5-5,TRBD2,TGTGCCAGCAGCCGAGTTCTAGCGGGAGGGCGGGTCAATGAGCAGTTCTTC,CASSRVLAGGRVNEQFF
once,TRBJ2-2,TRBV18,TRBD1,TGTGCCAGCTCACCACCCCCGGGACAGGGCGGGCCCGGGGAGCTGTTTTTT,CASSPPPGQGGPGELFF
-,TRBJ2-1,TRBV9,TRBD2,TGTGCCAGCAGCAAAGACCCAGGGAGGGATGAGCAGTTCTTC,CASSKDPGRDEQFF
-,TRBJ2-3,TRBV5-1,-,TGCGCCAGCAGCGGAGATACAGGGACTCAGACAGATACGCAGTATTTT,CASSGDTGTQTDTQYF
-,TRBJ1-1,TRBV5-1,-,TGCGCCAGCAGCCTGGGGGTACTAAGGTGGGACACTGAAGCTTTCTTT,CASSLGVLRWDTEAFF
-,TRBJ2-1,TRBV6-5,-,TGTGCCAGCAGTTACGGGTCCCTCCAACGGGGGCAGTTCTTC,CASSYGSLQRGQFF
-,TRBJ2-1,TRBV5-1,-,TGCGCCAGCAGCTTGGGGAGTGACAATGAGCAGTTCTTC,CASSLGSDNEQFF
-,TRBJ2-3,TRBV30,-,TGTGCCTGGAATCGGGGGGCGGAAAGCACAGATACGCAGTATTTT,CAWNRGAESTDTQYF
-,TRBJ2-1,TRBV7-9,TRBD2,TGTGCCAGCAGCCCAAGGGGACTAGCGGGCAATGAGCAGTTCTTC,CASSPRGLAGNEQFF
-,TRBJ2-7,TRBV6-5,-,TGTGCCAGCAGCCCCTCGGGGGAATCCTACGAGCAGTACTTC,CASSPSGESYEQYF
few,TRBJ1-4,TRBV9,TRBD1,TGTGCCAGCAGCGGGGGACAGGGTAGCGGCGAAAAACTGTTTTTT,CASSGGQGSGEKLFF
-,TRBJ1-2,TRBV7-2,-,TGTGCCAGCAGCCTATACCAGGATGGCTACTATGGCTACACCTTC,CASSLYQDGYYGYTF
-,TRBJ1-5,TRBV6-5,-,TGTGCCAGCAGTTACGCCGGTAGCAATCAGCCCCAGCATTTT,CASSYAGSNQPQHF
-,TRBJ2-3,TRBV2,TRBD2,TGTGCCAGCAGTGATCCGGGGGGGCCCCGCACAGATACGCAGTATTTT,CASSDPGGPRTDTQYF
-,TRBJ1-6,TRBV7-8,-,TGTGCCAGCAGCCCAGTTAACAGGGTGGTAGATTCACCCCTCCACTTT,CASSPVNRVVDSPLHF
-,TRBJ1-1,TRBV9,-,TGTGCCAGCAGCGGTCGGGATTTGGGTACTGAAGCTTTCTTT,CASSGRDLGTEAFF
-,TRBJ2-3,TRBV7-8,-,TGTGCCAGCAGCCCGAGACGGGGGTCCAACACAGATACGCAGTATTTT,CASSPRRGSNTDTQYF
-,TRBJ2-3,TRBV5-1,-,TGCGCCAGCAGCCCCGGGAGTACAGATACGCAGTATTTT,CASSPGSTDTQYF
-,TRBJ1-2,TRBV28,-,TGTGCCAGCAGTTTCCTAGACCTGGGCCGTTCGGATGAGGGCTACACCTTC,CASSFLDLGRSDEGYTF
-,TRBJ1-2,TRBV7-9,-,TGTGCCAGCAGTTACAGCGCTAACTATGGCTACACCTTC,CASSYSANYGYTF
once,TRBJ2-2,TRBV10-3,TRBD1,TGTGCCATCAGTGGGAGCCGGACAGGGGGGGACACCGGGGAGCTGTTTTTT,CAISGSRTGGDTGELFF
-,TRBJ2-1,TRBV5-1,TRBD2,TGCGCCAGCAGCGGTGGCAGCGGGAGCAATGAGCAGTTCTTC,CASSGGSGSNEQFF
medium-sized,TRBJ2-7,TRBV2,-,TGTGCCAGCTACGGGGGTCCCGTCTACGAGCAGTACTTC,CASYGGPVYEQYF
once,TRBJ2-2,TRBV5-1,TRBD1,TGCGCCAGCTCTGGGACAGGGTGGTCCGGGGAGCTGTTTTTT,CASSGTGWSGELFF
-,TRBJ1-2,TRBV6-5,-,TGTGCCAGCAGCTTAAGGGAACGCTATGGCTACACCTTC,CASSLRERYGYTF
-,TRBJ2-7,TRBV19,TRBD2,TGTGCCAGTAGCTCCCTTAGTAGACTAGCGGGAGAAACGTACGAGCAGTACTTC,CASSSLSRLAGETYEQYF
-,TRBJ1-3,TRBV6-6,-,TGTGCCAGCTACGGTGGAAACACCATATATTTT,CASYGGNTIYF
once,TRBJ1-4,TRBV5-1,-,TGCGCCAGCAGCTTGTTTGGGGAGGGTAATGAAAAACTGTTTTTT,CASSLFGEGNEKLFF